This is a list of T cell receptor beta chains from one sample in a study of blood T cell repertoires in COVID-19. Sequenced by immunoSEQ multiplex PCR; TCRdb stores in-frame clones only, minus some. Of 200,000 to 250,000 clones listed, 65% to 85% were seen once; the top ten hold about 3.4%. The sequencing sample was made of PBMCs or T cells enriched from blood (not recorded which). Receptors were obtained from a woman in her fifties or sixties who had recovered from COVID-19. Both conserved end residues are part of each CDR3. Fields, in order: CDR3 length, clone size, V gene, D gene, J gene, CDR3 protein, CDR3 DNA. A D gene is named only where the DNA matches it firmly. Clone size is shown for a subset of rows, as once, few, many or a class of expanded clone.

>14|few|TRBV7-9|TRBD1|TRBJ1-5
CASWDRGGNQPQHF
TGTGCCAGCTGGGACAGGGGGGGCAATCAGCCCCAGCATTTT
>15|-|TRBV7-9|-|TRBJ1-2
CASSKQAESNYGYTF
TGTGCCAGCAGCAAACAGGCGGAATCTAACTATGGCTACACCTTC
>17|once|TRBV27|TRBD1|TRBJ2-1
CASSLMAMGQGVNEQFF
TGTGCCAGCAGTTTGATGGCGATGGGACAGGGGGTAAATGAGCAGTTCTTC
>18|-|TRBV3-1/TRBV3-2|TRBD2|TRBJ2-2
CASSQVFASGGSTGELFF
TGTGCCAGCAGCCAAGTGTTTGCTAGCGGGGGGAGCACCGGGGAGCTGTTTTTT
>15|-|TRBV5-1|TRBD1|TRBJ2-7
CASSLEGQSSYEQYF
TGCGCCAGCAGCTTGGAGGGACAGAGCTCCTACGAGCAGTACTTC
>15|few|TRBV6-2/TRBV6-3|-|TRBJ1-2
CASSTTPRKTYGYTF
TGTGCCAGCAGTACTACTCCGAGGAAAACCTATGGCTACACCTTC
>16|once|TRBV9|TRBD2|TRBJ2-3
CASSVDLAGFTDTQYF
TGTGCCAGCAGCGTAGATCTAGCGGGGTTCACAGATACGCAGTATTTT
>15|few|TRBV5-1|-|TRBJ2-6
CASSLDSSGANVLTF
TGCGCCAGCAGCCTAGACAGCTCTGGGGCCAACGTCCTGACTTTC
>15|-|TRBV5-1|-|TRBJ2-3
CASSLDGGRADTQYF
TGCGCCAGCAGCTTGGATGGGGGCAGGGCAGATACGCAGTATTTT
>13|-|TRBV5-5|-|TRBJ1-2
CASSLAGTYGYTF
TGTGCCAGCAGCTTGGCAGGAACCTATGGCTACACCTTC
>15|-|TRBV21-1|-|TRBJ1-2
CASSSRDRGHRGYTF
TGTGCCAGCAGCTCCCGGGACAGGGGGCATCGTGGCTACACCTTC
>18|-|TRBV20-1|TRBD1|TRBJ1-1
CSASSWDRDGVTITEAFF
TGCAGTGCTAGTTCCTGGGACAGGGATGGAGTAACTATCACTGAAGCTTTCTTT
>13|few|TRBV18|TRBD1|TRBJ1-2
CASSDDRDGGYTF
TGTGCCAGCTCAGATGACAGGGATGGTGGCTACACCTTC
>16|-|TRBV9|TRBD1|TRBJ2-7
CASSVDSGTGVYEQYF
TGTGCCAGCAGCGTAGACTCGGGAACAGGGGTCTACGAGCAGTACTTC
>13|once|TRBV7-8|-|TRBJ2-7
CASSPDFHYEQYF
TGTGCCAGCAGCCCTGACTTCCACTACGAGCAGTACTTC
>13|few|TRBV4-3|-|TRBJ1-2
CASSQDMAGAHTF
TGCGCCAGCAGCCAAGATATGGCGGGGGCCCACACCTTC
>16|-|TRBV13|-|TRBJ1-2
CASSLYGAYSLYGYTF
TGTGCCAGCAGCTTATATGGAGCTTACTCCCTCTATGGCTACACCTTC
>16|-|TRBV30|TRBD2|TRBJ2-3
CAWSIGLAGGGDTQYF
TGTGCCTGGTCTATAGGTCTAGCGGGAGGAGGAGATACGCAGTATTTT
>19|-|TRBV18|TRBD1|TRBJ2-6
CASSPRRDRSFSGANVLTF
TGTGCCAGCTCACCGCGCCGGGACAGAAGCTTCTCTGGGGCCAACGTCCTGACTTTC
>14|few|TRBV2|TRBD1|TRBJ2-7
CASSQGQASYEQYF
TGTGCCAGCAGCCAAGGACAGGCCTCCTACGAGCAGTACTTC
>15|-|TRBV6-5|TRBD2|TRBJ2-7
CASRAPGQREGEQYF
TGTGCCAGCAGGGCCCCCGGGCAGCGGGAGGGGGAGCAGTACTTC
>18|-|TRBV7-9|TRBD2|TRBJ2-5
CASSRSRTSGGTQETQYF
TGTGCCAGCAGCCGATCCCGGACTAGCGGGGGGACGCAAGAGACCCAGTACTTC
>15|-|TRBV6-5|-|TRBJ2-7
CASSYSMAGAYEQYF
TGTGCCAGCAGTTACTCGATGGCAGGGGCCTACGAGCAGTACTTC
>13|-|TRBV6-2/TRBV6-3|-|TRBJ1-1
CASSSDRNTEAFF
TGTGCCAGCAGTTCCGACAGGAACACTGAAGCTTTCTTT
>16|-|TRBV25-1|TRBD1|TRBJ1-2
CASSEYPGGGGYGYTF
TGTGCCAGCAGTGAATATCCGGGAGGGGGCGGCTATGGCTACACCTTC
>13|-|TRBV5-1|-|TRBJ1-2
CASSLAMNYGYTF
TGCGCCAGCAGCTTGGCCATGAACTATGGCTACACCTTC
>17|-|TRBV18|-|TRBJ2-2
CASSPQPTTINTGELFF
TGTGCCAGCTCACCACAGCCTACAACTATAAACACCGGGGAGCTGTTTTTT
>19|-|TRBV9|TRBD1|TRBJ2-1
CASSVAAGTGVTSYNEQFF
TGTGCCAGCAGCGTAGCCGCCGGGACAGGGGTCACCTCCTACAATGAGCAGTTCTTC
>15|-|TRBV11-2|-|TRBJ1-2
CASSPSRGSNYGYTF
TGTGCCAGCAGCCCCAGCCGGGGGAGTAACTATGGCTACACCTTC
>14|many|TRBV6-2/TRBV6-3|-|TRBJ1-1
CASSYMDKDTEAFF
TGTGCCAGCAGTTACATGGACAAGGACACTGAAGCTTTCTTT
>14|-|TRBV18|-|TRBJ1-1
CASSPTRFNTEAFF
TGTGCCAGCTCACCAACCAGGTTCAACACTGAAGCTTTCTTT
>12|-|TRBV29-1|TRBD2|TRBJ2-7
CSVQRETYEQYF
TGCAGCGTTCAGCGGGAAACCTACGAGCAGTACTTC
>15|few|TRBV6-6|TRBD1|TRBJ2-7
CASRDGTGGSYEQYF
TGTGCCAGCAGGGATGGGACAGGAGGTTCCTACGAGCAGTACTTC
>14|-|TRBV5-1|TRBD1|TRBJ1-2
CASSLATGAYGYTF
TGCGCCAGCAGCTTGGCCACAGGGGCCTATGGCTACACCTTC
>14|few|TRBV7-8|-|TRBJ1-5
CASSLGQVHQPQHF
TGTGCCAGCAGCTTAGGGCAGGTTCATCAGCCCCAGCATTTT
>14|-|TRBV29-1|TRBD1|TRBJ1-1
CSVNTGGSGTEAFF
TGCAGCGTTAATACAGGGGGTTCGGGCACTGAAGCTTTCTTT
>15|-|TRBV5-1|TRBD1|TRBJ2-5
CASSLATGVGETQYF
TGCGCCAGCAGCTTGGCGACAGGGGTAGGGGAGACCCAGTACTTC
>17|-|TRBV11-3|TRBD1|TRBJ1-3
CASISQGASVSGNTIYF
TGTGCCAGCATTTCACAGGGGGCGAGTGTAAGTGGAAACACCATATATTTT
>15|-|TRBV3-1/TRBV3-2|-|TRBJ2-6
CASSQGSAGANVLTF
TGTGCCAGCAGCCAAGGTAGTGCTGGGGCCAACGTCCTGACTTTC
>15|-|TRBV5-1|TRBD2|TRBJ2-1
CASSLGTSGRGEQFF
TGCGCCAGCAGCTTGGGGACTAGCGGGAGAGGTGAGCAGTTCTTC
>13|-|TRBV6-5|-|TRBJ1-5
CASSRHSNQPQHF
TGTGCCAGCAGTCGACATAGCAATCAGCCCCAGCATTTT
>16|few|TRBV5-1|-|TRBJ1-4
CASSLSFSATNEKLFF
TGCGCCAGCAGCTTGTCATTTAGTGCAACTAATGAAAAACTGTTTTTT
>15|-|TRBV18|-|TRBJ1-1
CASSPLTRGDTEAFF
TGTGCCAGCTCACCCCTGACCAGGGGCGACACTGAAGCTTTCTTT
>14|-|TRBV3-1/TRBV3-2|-|TRBJ2-3
CASSQDLELDTQYF
TGTGCCAGCAGCCAAGATTTGGAGCTAGATACGCAGTATTTT
>14|-|TRBV7-8|TRBD2|TRBJ2-7
CASSFGLAGVEQYF
TGTGCCAGCAGCTTCGGACTAGCGGGAGTCGAGCAGTACTTC
>12|-|TRBV13|-|TRBJ2-5
CASSLGRETQYF
TGTGCCAGCAGCTTAGGGCGGGAGACCCAGTACTTC
>14|-|TRBV4-2|TRBD2|TRBJ2-1
CASSPGGGVGEQFF
TGTGCCAGCAGCCCCGGGGGGGGAGTAGGTGAGCAGTTCTTC
>14|-|TRBV6-5|TRBD1|TRBJ2-5
CASSYNRGEETQYF
TGTGCCAGCAGTTATAACAGGGGCGAAGAGACCCAGTACTTC
>15|-|TRBV2|TRBD2|TRBJ2-1
CATLEGLAEYNEQFF
TGTGCCACACTGGAGGGGCTAGCGGAATACAATGAGCAGTTCTTC
>13|few|TRBV14|-|TRBJ2-1
CASSHELAWEQFF
TGTGCCAGCAGCCACGAACTAGCATGGGAGCAGTTCTTC
>14|-|TRBV16|-|TRBJ1-2
CASSQSPDTSFYTF
TGTGCCAGCAGCCAATCCCCGGACACCAGTTTCTACACCTTC
>17|few|TRBV4-3|TRBD2|TRBJ2-5
CASSQVNYPAGGETQYF
TGCGCCAGCAGCCAAGTAAATTACCCGGCGGGGGGGGAGACCCAGTACTTC
>17|-|TRBV10-3|-|TRBJ2-2
CAISDPGTPSNTGELFF
TGTGCCATCAGTGACCCCGGGACACCCTCGAACACCGGGGAGCTGTTTTTT
>15|-|TRBV7-2|-|TRBJ2-2
CASSLVQGNTGELFF
TGTGCCAGCAGCTTAGTGCAGGGAAACACCGGGGAGCTGTTTTTT
>14|-|TRBV10-3|TRBD1|TRBJ1-1
CAIRRQGKNTEAFF
TGTGCCATCAGACGACAGGGTAAGAACACTGAAGCTTTCTTT